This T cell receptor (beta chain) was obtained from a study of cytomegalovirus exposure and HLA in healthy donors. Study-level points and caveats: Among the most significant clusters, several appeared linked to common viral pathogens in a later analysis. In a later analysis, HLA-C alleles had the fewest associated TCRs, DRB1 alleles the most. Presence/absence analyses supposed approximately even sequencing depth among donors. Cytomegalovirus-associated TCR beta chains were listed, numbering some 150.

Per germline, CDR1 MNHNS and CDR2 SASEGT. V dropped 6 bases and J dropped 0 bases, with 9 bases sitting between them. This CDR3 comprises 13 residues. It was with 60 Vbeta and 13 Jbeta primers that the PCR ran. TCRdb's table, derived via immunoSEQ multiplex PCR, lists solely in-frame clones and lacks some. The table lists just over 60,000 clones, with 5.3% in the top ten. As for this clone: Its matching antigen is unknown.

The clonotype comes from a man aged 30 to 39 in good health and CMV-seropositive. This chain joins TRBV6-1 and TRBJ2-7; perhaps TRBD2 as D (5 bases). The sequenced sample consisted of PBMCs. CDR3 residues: CASRGRDSYEQYF. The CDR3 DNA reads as TGTGCCAGCAGAGGACGGGACTCCTACGAGCAGTACTTC.